This T cell receptor beta chain was found in a study of human T cells and chemical hapten exposure. Study-wide background: While the approximately 25-week study was under way, patients received diphenylcyclopropenone on the scalp every week. Mostly female patients had alopecia areata, totalis or universalis.

In TCRdb, the RACE reads were re-called with MiXCR into one record per CDR3 protein. The sample comprises under 60,000 distinct CDR3 sequences, 9.5% to 10% of which are singletons, and 9.6% rests with the top ten. Time point noted: pre-sensitization, week 0. Treatment described: therapeutic diphenylcyclopropenone sensitization with weekly scalp DPC. It was unfractionated whole blood from which total RNA was extracted. There are 16 residues in the CDR3. Germline CDR1 SQVTM, CDR2 ANQGSEA. V lost 4 bases and J lost 6, with 24 bases in between. Ten or more counts support this clonotype. The material sequenced was whole blood, taken in connection with sensitization to the hapten diphenylcyclopropenone (DPC). The rearrangement uses TRBV29-1 and TRBJ1-2; TRBD1 might be the D (5 bases). This receptor was identified in a woman in her thirties with alopecia areata. Some clones in this sample may be carry-over from other donors' samples. CDR3 residues: CSVGAGPYGNEHGYTF. The CDR3 nucleotides read TGCAGCGTTGGAGCGGGGCCATACGGAAACGAGCATGGCTACACCTTC.